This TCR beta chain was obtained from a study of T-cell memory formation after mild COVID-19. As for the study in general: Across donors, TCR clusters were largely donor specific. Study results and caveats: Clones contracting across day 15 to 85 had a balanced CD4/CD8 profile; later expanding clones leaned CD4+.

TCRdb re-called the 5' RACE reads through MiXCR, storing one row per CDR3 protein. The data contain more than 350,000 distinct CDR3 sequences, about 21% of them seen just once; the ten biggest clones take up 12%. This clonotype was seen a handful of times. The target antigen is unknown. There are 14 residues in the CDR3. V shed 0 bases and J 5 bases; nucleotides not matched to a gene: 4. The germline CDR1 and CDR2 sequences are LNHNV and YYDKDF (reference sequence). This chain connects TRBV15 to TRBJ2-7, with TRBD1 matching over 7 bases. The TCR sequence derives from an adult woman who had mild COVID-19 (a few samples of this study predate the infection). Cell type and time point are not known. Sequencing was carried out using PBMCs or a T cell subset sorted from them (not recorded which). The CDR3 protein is CATSREDRENEQYF. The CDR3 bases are TGTGCCACCAGCAGAGAAGACAGGGAAAACGAGCAGTACTTC.